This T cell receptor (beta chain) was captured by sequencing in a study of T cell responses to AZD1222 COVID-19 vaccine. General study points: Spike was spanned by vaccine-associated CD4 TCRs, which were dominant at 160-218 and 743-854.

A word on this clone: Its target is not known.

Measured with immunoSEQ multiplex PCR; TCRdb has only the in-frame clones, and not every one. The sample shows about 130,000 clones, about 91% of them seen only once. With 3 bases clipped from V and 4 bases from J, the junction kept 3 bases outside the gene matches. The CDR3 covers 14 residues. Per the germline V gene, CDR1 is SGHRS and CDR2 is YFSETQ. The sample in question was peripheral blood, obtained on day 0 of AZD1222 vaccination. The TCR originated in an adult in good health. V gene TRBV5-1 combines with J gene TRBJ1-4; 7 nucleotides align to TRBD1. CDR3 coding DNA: TGCGCCAGCAGCTGGGACAGCCTTAATGAAAAACTGTTTTTT. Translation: CASSWDSLNEKLFF.